This T cell receptor (beta chain) was obtained from a study of T cell repertoires in cytomegalovirus infection. Study summary: Carrying CMV and the relevant HLA type showed in public TCR beta signatures. Points from the study as a whole: The ex vivo response was dominated by HLA-C-restricted CMV-specific TCR beta clonotypes. Cumulative public TCR beta family frequency identified carriers of CMV plus the relevant HLA.

Via MiXCR, TCRdb re-called the reads, giving one row per CDR3 protein. The sample shows more than 400,000 distinct CDR3 sequences, less than 30% of them seen only once. Regarding this clonotype: Antigen unknown.

Deletions cut 0 bases from V and 4 bases from J, with 16 bases between. This CDR3 is built from 17 residues. The germline CDR1 and CDR2 sequences are SGHTA and FQGNSA. The genes are TRBV7-2 and TRBJ1-3; D ambiguous. Sample: PBMCs. The receptor was derived from a human donor in good health (CMV status not recorded). Some clones in this sample may be carry-over from other donors' samples. The CDR3 DNA follows: TGTGCCAGCAGCTTAGCCGTCAGCGTTTTCTCGGGAAACACCATATATTTT. It translates to CASSLAVSVFSGNTIYF.